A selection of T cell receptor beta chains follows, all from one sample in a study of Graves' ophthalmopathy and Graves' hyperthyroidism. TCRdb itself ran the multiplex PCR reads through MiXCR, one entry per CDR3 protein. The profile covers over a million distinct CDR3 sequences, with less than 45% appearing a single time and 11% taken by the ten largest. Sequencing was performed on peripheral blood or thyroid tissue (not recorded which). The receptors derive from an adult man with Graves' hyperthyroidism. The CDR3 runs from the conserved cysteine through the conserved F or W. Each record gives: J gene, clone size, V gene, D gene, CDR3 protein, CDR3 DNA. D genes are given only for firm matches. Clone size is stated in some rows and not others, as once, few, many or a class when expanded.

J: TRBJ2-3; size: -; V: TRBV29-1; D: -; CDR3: CSVETQGTDTQYF; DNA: TGCAGCGTTGAAACGCAGGGCACAGATACGCAGTATTTT
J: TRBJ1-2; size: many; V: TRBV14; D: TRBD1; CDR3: CASSQVGTAYGYTF; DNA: TGTGCCAGCAGCCAAGTTGGGACAGCGTATGGCTACACCTTC
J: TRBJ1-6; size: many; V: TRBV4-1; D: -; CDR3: CASSQAPGQKNSPLHF; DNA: TGCGCCAGCAGCCAAGCACCGGGCCAGAAGAATTCACCCCTCCACTTT
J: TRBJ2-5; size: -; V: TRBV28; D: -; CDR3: CASSLGGRKQETQYF; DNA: TGTGCCAGCAGTCTAGGGGGGAGGAAGCAAGAGACCCAGTACTTC
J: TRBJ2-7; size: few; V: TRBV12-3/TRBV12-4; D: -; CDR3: CASSFRVAEQYF; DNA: TGTGCCAGCAGTTTCCGGGTCGCCGAGCAGTACTTC
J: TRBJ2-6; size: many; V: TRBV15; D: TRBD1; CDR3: CATSGSRVHDRAGANVLTF; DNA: TGTGCCACCAGCGGGTCCCGGGTACACGACAGGGCTGGGGCCAACGTCCTGACTTTC
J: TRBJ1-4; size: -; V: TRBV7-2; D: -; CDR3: CASSLAPSGEKLFF; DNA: TGTGCCAGCAGCTTAGCACCCTCGGGTGAAAAACTGTTTTTT
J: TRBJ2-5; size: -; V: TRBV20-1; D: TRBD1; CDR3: CSANRGRMETQYF; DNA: TGCAGTGCAAACAGGGGGCGTATGGAGACCCAGTACTTC
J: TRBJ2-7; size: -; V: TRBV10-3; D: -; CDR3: CAISEEGMIGEQYF; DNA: TGTGCCATCAGTGAGGAGGGGATGATTGGAGAGCAGTACTTC
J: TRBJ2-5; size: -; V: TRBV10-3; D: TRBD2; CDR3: CAIRDTSVEVNEETQYF; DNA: TGTGCCATCAGAGACACTAGCGTTGAAGTGAACGAGGAGACCCAGTACTTC
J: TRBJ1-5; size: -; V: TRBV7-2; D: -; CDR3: CASIHPAGYSNQPQHF; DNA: TGTGCCAGCATCCACCCGGCGGGATATAGCAATCAGCCCCAGCATTTT
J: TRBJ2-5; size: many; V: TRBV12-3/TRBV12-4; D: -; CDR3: CASSPPSRETQYF; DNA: TGTGCCAGCAGTCCCCCCTCCAGGGAGACCCAGTACTTC
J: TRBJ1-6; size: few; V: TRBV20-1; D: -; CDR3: CSASRTEDGYNSPLHF; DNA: TGCAGTGCTAGTAGGACAGAAGATGGGTATAATTCACCCCTCCACTTT
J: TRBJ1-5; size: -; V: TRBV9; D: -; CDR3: CASSVVGRYQETQHF; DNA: TGTGCCAGCAGCGTAGTGGGACGGTACCAAGAGACCCAGCATTTT
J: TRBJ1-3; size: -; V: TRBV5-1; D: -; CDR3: CASSPRGLTRRNTIYF; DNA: TGCGCCAGCAGCCCACGGGGTTTAACACGAAGGAACACCATATATTTT
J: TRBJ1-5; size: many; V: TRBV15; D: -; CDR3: CATSMEEVQPQHF; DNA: TGTGCCACCAGCATGGAGGAGGTTCAGCCCCAGCATTTT
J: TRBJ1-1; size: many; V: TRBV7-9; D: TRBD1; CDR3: CASSPTDRGRTEAFF; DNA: TGTGCCAGCAGCCCAACGGACAGGGGTCGCACTGAAGCTTTCTTT
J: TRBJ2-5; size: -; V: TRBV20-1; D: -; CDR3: CRPTGPGKTQYF; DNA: TGCAGGCCGACCGGCCCAGGGAAGACCCAGTACTTC
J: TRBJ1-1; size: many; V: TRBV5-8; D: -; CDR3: CASSSPQGMNTEAFF; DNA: TGTGCCAGCAGTTCCCCCCAGGGGATGAACACTGAAGCTTTCTTT
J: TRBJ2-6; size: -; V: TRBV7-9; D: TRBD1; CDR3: CASSYPDRVMSGANVLTF; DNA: TGTGCCAGCAGCTACCCGGACAGGGTGATGTCTGGGGCCAACGTCCTGACTTTC
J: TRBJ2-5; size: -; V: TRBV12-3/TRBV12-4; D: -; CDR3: CASSLARGGETQYF; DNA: TGTGCCAGCAGTTTAGCGCGAGGGGGAGAGACCCAGTACTTC
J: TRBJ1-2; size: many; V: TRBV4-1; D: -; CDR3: CASSQSDTNYYGYTF; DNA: TGCGCCAGCAGCCAATCGGACACGAATTATTATGGCTACACCTTC
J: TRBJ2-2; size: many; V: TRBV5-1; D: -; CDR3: CASSLGDRTGELFF; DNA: TGCGCCAGCAGCCTGGGTGACAGGACCGGGGAGCTGTTTTTT
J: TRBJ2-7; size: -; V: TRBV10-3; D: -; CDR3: CAISVVHGGWYEQYF; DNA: TGTGCCATCAGCGTTGTACACGGGGGCTGGTACGAGCAGTACTTC
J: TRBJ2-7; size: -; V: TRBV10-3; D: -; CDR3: CASSYSTGRIVSDEQYF; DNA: TGTGCCAGCAGTTACTCGACCGGCCGCATCGTCTCGGACGAGCAGTACTTC
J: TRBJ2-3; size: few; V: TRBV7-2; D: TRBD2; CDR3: CASSLRGGDTQYF; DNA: TGTGCCAGCAGCTTACGGGGGGGAGATACGCAGTATTTT
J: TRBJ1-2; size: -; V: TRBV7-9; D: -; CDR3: CATTGLAGYTF; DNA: TGTGCCACCACAGGACTAGCGGGCTACACCTTC